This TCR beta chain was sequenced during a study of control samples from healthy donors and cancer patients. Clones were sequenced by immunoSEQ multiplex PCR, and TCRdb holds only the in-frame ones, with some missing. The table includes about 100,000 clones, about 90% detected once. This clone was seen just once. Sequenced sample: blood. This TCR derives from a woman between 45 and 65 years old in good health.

The CDR3: CASSEQYF. CDR3 DNA: TGTGCCAGCTCAGAGCAGTACTTC. This rearrangement joins TRBV2 to TRBJ2-7; D unresolved. CDR3 size: 8 residues. Per germline, CDR1 SNHLY and CDR2 FYNNEI. V was pared by 8 bases and J by 7 bases, with 3 bases between.